This T cell receptor (beta chain) was found in a study of technical replicates of blood from several donors (dated by TCRdb to 2016 to 2017). The receptor library was made with the immunoSEQ multiplex PCR assay. In its TCRdb copy, this immuneACCESS table keeps in-frame sequences only and misses some clones. Where compared with another copy, unresolved V genes explain less than half of these, and the others have no known cause. The sample table lists about 89,000 clones, around 94% of them with a count of one. About 0.23% of the sample is in the top ten clones. Concerning this clone: This receptor's antigen is unknown. No clone much larger than this one lies a single base away; base qualities are absent.

At the junction V is shortened by 3 bases and J by 3 bases; bases outside the gene matches: 5. The germline V gene sets CDR1 to MGHDK and CDR2 to SYGVNS. Inclusive of the bounding cysteine and phenylalanine, the CDR3 is 15 residues long. Left in the record is the CDR3 DNA by itself, 45 bases read in frame from the first base. This chain is built from TRBV25-1 and TRBJ2-3, and 8 junctional nucleotides match TRBD1. Sequenced: T cells isolated from PBMCs. The TCR was taken from a human donor in good health. The CDR3 region reads CASSDQGAPTDTQYF. The DNA is TGTGCCAGCAGTGACCAGGGGGCGCCTACAGATACGCAGTATTTT.